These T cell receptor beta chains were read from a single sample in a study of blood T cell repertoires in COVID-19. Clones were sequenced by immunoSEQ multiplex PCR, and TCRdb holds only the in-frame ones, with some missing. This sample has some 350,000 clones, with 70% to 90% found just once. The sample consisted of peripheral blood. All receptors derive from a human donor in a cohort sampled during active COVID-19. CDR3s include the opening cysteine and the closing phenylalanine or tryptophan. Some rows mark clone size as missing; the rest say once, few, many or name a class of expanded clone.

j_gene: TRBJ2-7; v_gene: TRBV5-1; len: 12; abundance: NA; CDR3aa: CASSGGRYEQYF
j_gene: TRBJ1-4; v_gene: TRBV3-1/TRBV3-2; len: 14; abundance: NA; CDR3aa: CASRPRDRGEKLFF
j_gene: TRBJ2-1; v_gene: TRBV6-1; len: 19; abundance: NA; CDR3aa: CASSEASGGAESSYNEQFF
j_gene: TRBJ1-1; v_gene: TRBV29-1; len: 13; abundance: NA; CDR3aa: CSVQFGLNTEAFF
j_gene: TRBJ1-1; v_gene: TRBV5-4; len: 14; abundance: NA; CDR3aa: CASSRTRSNTEAFF
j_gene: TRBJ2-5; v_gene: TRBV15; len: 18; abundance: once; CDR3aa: CATSTQIPGLAGEETQYF
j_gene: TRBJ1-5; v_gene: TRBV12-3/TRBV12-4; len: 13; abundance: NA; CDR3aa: CASGDRPNQPQHF
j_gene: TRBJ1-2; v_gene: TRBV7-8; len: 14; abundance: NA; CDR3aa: CASSLTGQLYGYTF
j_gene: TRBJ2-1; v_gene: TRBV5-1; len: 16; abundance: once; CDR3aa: CASSLGRGFSYNEQFF
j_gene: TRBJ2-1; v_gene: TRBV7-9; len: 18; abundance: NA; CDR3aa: CASSPPFSAGGLGNEQFF
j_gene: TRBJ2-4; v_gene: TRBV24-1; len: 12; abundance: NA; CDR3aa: CATSDSGVGQYF
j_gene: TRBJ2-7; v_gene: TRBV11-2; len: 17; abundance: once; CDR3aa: CASSLDRRLAGRYEQYF
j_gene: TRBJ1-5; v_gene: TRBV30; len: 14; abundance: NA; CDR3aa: CAWSGDTGNQPQHF
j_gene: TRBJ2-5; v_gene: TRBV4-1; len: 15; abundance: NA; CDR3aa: CASSQEGTSGETQYF
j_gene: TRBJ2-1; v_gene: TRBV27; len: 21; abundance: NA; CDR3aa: CASSLSPGGTTSQLSYNEQFF
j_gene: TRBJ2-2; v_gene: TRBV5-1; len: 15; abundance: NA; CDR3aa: CASSLLSANTGELFF
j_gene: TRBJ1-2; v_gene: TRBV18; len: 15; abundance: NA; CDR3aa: CASSPRQAPKEGYTF
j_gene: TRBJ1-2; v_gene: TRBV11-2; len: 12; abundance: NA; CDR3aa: CASSHSNYGYTF
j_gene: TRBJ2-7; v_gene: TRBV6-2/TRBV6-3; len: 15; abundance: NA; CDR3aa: CASSYLAGPSYEQYF
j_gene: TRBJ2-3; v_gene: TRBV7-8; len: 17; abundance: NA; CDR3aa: CASSLPRRGARTDTQYF
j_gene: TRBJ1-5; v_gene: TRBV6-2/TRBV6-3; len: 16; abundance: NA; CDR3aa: CASSYSTGSFNQPQHF
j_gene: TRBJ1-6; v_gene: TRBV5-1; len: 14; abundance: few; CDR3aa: CASSLAVGNSPLHF